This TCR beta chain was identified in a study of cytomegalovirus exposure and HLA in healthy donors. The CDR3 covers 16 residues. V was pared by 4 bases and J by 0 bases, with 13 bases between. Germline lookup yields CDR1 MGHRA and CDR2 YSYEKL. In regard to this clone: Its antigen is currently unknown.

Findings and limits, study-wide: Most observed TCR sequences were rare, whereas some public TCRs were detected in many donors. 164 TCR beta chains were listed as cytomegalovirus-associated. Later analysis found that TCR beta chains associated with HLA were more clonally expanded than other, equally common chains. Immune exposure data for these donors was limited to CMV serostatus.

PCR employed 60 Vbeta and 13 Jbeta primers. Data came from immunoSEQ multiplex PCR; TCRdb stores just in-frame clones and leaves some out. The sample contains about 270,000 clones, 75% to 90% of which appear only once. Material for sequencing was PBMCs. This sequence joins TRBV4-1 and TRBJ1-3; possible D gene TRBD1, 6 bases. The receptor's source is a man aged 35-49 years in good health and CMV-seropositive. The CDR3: CASSRRQASSGNTIYF. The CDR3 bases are TGCGCCAGCAGCCGACGACAGGCGAGCTCTGGAAACACCATATATTTT.